One and the same sample provided the 22 T cell receptor beta chains below, sequenced in a study of T-cell memory formation after mild COVID-19. TCRdb called the 5' RACE reads again in MiXCR, with one record for every CDR3 protein. The sample has hundreds of thousands of distinct CDR3 sequences, 20% to 25% seen once. The source material was PBMCs or a T cell subset sorted from them (not recorded which). The receptor set was obtained from an adult woman who had mild COVID-19 (a few samples of this study predate the infection). Cell type and time point are not known.

This clonotype was seen a few times. The V gene is TRBV7-3, the J gene TRBJ2-1; D gene ambiguous. CDR3 size: 14 residues. V dropped 0 bases and J dropped 7 bases, with 10 bases sitting between them. Per the germline V gene, CDR1 is SGHTA and CDR2 is FQGTGA. The CDR3 protein is CASSLTPFRNEQFF. CDR3 sequence (DNA): TGTGCCAGCAGCTTAACCCCCTTCAGGAATGAGCAGTTCTTC. Full variable domain (rest looked up from reference TRBV7-3 and TRBJ2-1): GAGVSQTPSNKVTEKGKYVELRCDPISGHTALYWYRQSLGQGPEFLIYFQGTGAADDSGLPNDRFFAVRPEGSVSTLKIQRTERGDSAVYLCASSLTPFRNEQFFGPGTRLTVL.

The J gene is TRBJ1-1, the V gene TRBV6-5, with D hard to call. This CDR3 has 14 residues. The V gene lost 6 bases and the J gene lost 3 bases, with 14 bases spanning the gap. The V gene's germline CDR1 is MNHEY and CDR2 SVGAGI. CDR3 bases: TGTGCCAGCAGCTTGGATAGGGTTCACACTGAAGCTTTCTTT. This codes for CASSLDRVHTEAFF.

The rearrangement uses TRBV4-1 and TRBJ2-1, with 10 bases aligning to TRBD2. Germline V gene sequence: CDR1 MGHRA, CDR2 YSYEKL. The length of the CDR3 is 15 residues. V shed 6 bases, J shed 3 bases, and the junction held 5 bases outside the gene matches. CDR3 sequence: CASRRTSGGYNEQFF. DNA for the CDR3: TGCGCCAGCAGACGGACTAGCGGCGGCTACAATGAGCAGTTCTTC.

V and J are TRBV6-2 or TRBV6-3 and TRBJ1-2; D unresolved. Germline CDR1 is MNHEY and CDR2 is SVGEGT. This CDR3 is built from 14 residues. Trimming cost V 7 bases and J 7 bases, with 19 bases left between them. CDR3 bases: TGTGCCAGCACGGACCCAGTAGGCACCCCTGGCTACACCTTC. Translated, it gives CASTDPVGTPGYTF.

This clonotype was seen more than once but under ten times. The J gene is TRBJ2-2, the V gene TRBV4-2, with D possibly being TRBD2 (5 bases). Deletions cut 8 bases from V and 5 bases from J, with 15 bases between. The CDR3 loop spans 14 amino acids. From germline, CDR1 is LGHNA and CDR2 YNFKEQ. The CDR3 here is CASRGRVETGELFF. The CDR3 bases are TGTGCCAGCCGGGGTAGGGTAGAGACCGGGGAGCTGTTTTTT.

This clonotype was picked up a small number of times. This chain connects TRBV6-5 to TRBJ1-5; possibly TRBD1 for D (5 bases). The germline V and J ends were trimmed by 5 bases and 3 bases, with 11 bases remaining between them. This CDR3 is 14 amino acids long. CDR1 is MNHEY and CDR2 is SVGAGI in the germline V gene. The CDR3 region has the DNA TGTGCCAGCAGTCCCAGGGTTTCCAATCAGCCCCAGCATTTT. Protein sequence: CASSPRVSNQPQHF.

This clonotype was seen a handful of times. J is TRBJ1-1 and V is TRBV6-2 or TRBV6-3; 8 nucleotides line up with TRBD1. The junction had 4 bases not matched to a gene; V was cut back by 4 bases and J by 6 bases. Germline CDR1 reads MNHEY; CDR2 reads SVGEGT. This CDR3 is 13 amino acids long. In DNA, the CDR3 is TGTGCCAGCAGTTGGACAGGGCCGGCTGAAGCTTTCTTT. The encoded protein is CASSWTGPAEAFF.

There are a few counts of this clonotype. This sequence joins TRBV7-8 and TRBJ2-7, with D unclear. CDR1 and CDR2 from the germline V gene are SGHVS and FQNEAQ. The CDR3 is 13 residues long. V dropped 1 base and J dropped 4 bases, with 8 bases sitting between them. For the CDR3, the DNA is TGTGCCAGCAGCTTAGTGGGCGAATACGAGCAGTACTTC. Translating gives CASSLVGEYEQYF.

This clonotype was seen at least ten times. The chain links TRBV7-3 to TRBJ2-2; D not certain. V was clipped by 5 bases and J by 4 bases, with 14 bases between them. CDR1 SGHTA and CDR2 FQGTGA come from the germline V gene. This CDR3 contains 15 residues. This CDR3 reads CASSPQSSATGELFF. Written as DNA, the CDR3 is TGTGCCAGCAGCCCGCAGAGTAGTGCCACCGGGGAGCTGTTTTTT.

The rearrangement uses TRBV29-1 and TRBJ1-5; 9 nucleotides agree with TRBD1. The CDR3 is made up of 12 amino acids. With V trimmed by 6 bases and J by 6 bases, 3 bases remained unmatched. Per the germline V gene, CDR1 is SQVTM and CDR2 is ANQGSEA. In DNA form, the CDR3 reads TGCAGCGTGGGACAGGGAGTTCAGCCCCAGCATTTT. This encodes CSVGQGVQPQHF.

CDR3 sequence (DNA): TGTGCCAGCAGCCCGGGGGTCTCGGGTACGCAGTATTTT. This gives the protein CASSPGVSGTQYF. The V call is TRBV7-2, the J call TRBJ2-3; a possible D gene is TRBD2 (6 bases). The CDR3 has 13 amino acids. The ends were cut back, 5 bases at V and 8 bases at J, with 14 bases in the middle. CDR1 and CDR2 from the germline V gene are SGHTA and FQGNSA.

The chain couples TRBV25-1 to TRBJ2-7, with TRBD2 identical over 8 bases. The germline V gene encodes CDR1 MGHDK and CDR2 SYGVNS. The CDR3 is 15 residues long. The V segment lost 3 bases and the J segment 3 bases; nucleotides outside the gene matches: 7. CDR3 in DNA: TGTGCCAGCAGTGACGGGGGGGGCGGACACTACGAGCAGTACTTC. Translated, it gives CASSDGGGGHYEQYF.

The CDR3 region has the DNA TGTGCCGAGTGGAGAGGGGGCGATTATGGCTACACCTTC. It codes for CAEWRGGDYGYTF. The rearrangement uses TRBV2 and TRBJ1-2; 7 nucleotides agree with TRBD1. Germline V gene sequence: CDR1 SNHLY, CDR2 FYNNEI. J was trimmed by 5 bases and V by 11 bases; bases with no gene match: 11. There are 13 residues in the CDR3.

The gene calls are TRBV12-3 or TRBV12-4 and TRBJ2-2; a weak D match, TRBD2 (5 bases). The V end lost 6 bases, the J end lost 5 bases, and 13 bases lay between the germline ends. The CDR3 contains 14 residues. CDR3 sequence (DNA): TGTGCCAGCAGCCCCAGAGCGGCGACCGGGGAGCTGTTTTTT. This sequence encodes CASSPRAATGELFF.

This clonotype was detected only a few times. This chain joins TRBV24-1 and TRBJ2-1; TRBD2 aligns across 10 bases. CDR1 is KGHDR, CDR2 SFDVKD, per germline. This CDR3 is 16 amino acids long. Germline trimming cut 3 bases from V and 9 bases from J; bases unmatched to any gene: 10. The CDR3 DNA sequence: TGTGCCACCAGTGATCCTACTAGCGGGAAGCTTAGTGAGCAGTTCTTC. This encodes CATSDPTSGKLSEQFF.

V is TRBV5-1 and J is TRBJ2-3; D may be TRBD2 (6 bases). Germline values: CDR1 SGHRS, CDR2 YFSETQ. The V and J ends lost 5 bases and 0 bases respectively, with 10 bases between them. The CDR3 covers 14 residues. The CDR3: CASRVAESTDTQYF. CDR3 in DNA: TGCGCCAGCAGAGTAGCGGAAAGCACAGATACGCAGTATTTT.

V gene TRBV4-2 combines with J gene TRBJ2-5; TRBD2 matches 7 bases. The V gene's germline CDR1 is LGHNA and CDR2 YNFKEQ. The CDR3 is 15 amino acids. The V and J ends lost 1 base and 2 bases, in that order; junction bases with no gene match: 4. The CDR3 DNA follows: TGTGCCAGCAGCCAAGTATTGGGGGGGCAAGAGACCCAGTACTTC. Its translation: CASSQVLGGQETQYF.

The table lists this clonotype with a few counts. The chain is built from TRBV7-9 and TRBJ1-3, with TRBD1 identical over 7 bases. Germline values: CDR1 SEHNR, CDR2 FQNEAQ (reference sequence). After removal of 9 bases from V and 0 bases from J, the junction contained 5 bases not matched to a gene. The CDR3 is 14 residues long. CDR3 in DNA: TGTGCCAGTCAGGGACAGAACTCTGGAAACACCATATATTTT. It codes for CASQGQNSGNTIYF.

This clonotype was counted a few times. The rearrangement uses TRBV4-3 and TRBJ2-2; no clear D. V was cut by 5 bases and J by 1 base, with 5 bases left in between. CDR1 is LGHNA and CDR2 is YSLEER in the germline V gene. The CDR3 consists of 13 residues. As DNA, the CDR3 is TGCGCCAGCAGCTGGCGGAACACCGGGGAGCTGTTTTTT. Its translation: CASSWRNTGELFF.

The chain employs TRBV6-5 and TRBJ2-5; 16 bases are a match to TRBD2. The CDR3 loop spans 21 amino acids. V trimming: 2 bases; J trimming: 4 bases; junction bases outside the gene matches: 16. Germline V gene data show CDR1 as MNHEY and CDR2 as SVGAGI. CDR3 sequence reads: CASSYRSIPGLAGGPGETQYF. The CDR3 coding sequence is TGTGCCAGCAGTTACCGTTCCATTCCGGGACTAGCGGGAGGGCCGGGAGAGACCCAGTACTTC.

The rearrangement uses TRBV19 and TRBJ2-7, with 8 bases that match TRBD2. Germline CDR1 and CDR2: LNHDA and SQIVND (reference sequence). Germline trimming cut 5 bases from V and 0 bases from J; bases unmatched to any gene: 9. This CDR3 has 16 residues. DNA for the CDR3: TGTGCCAGTAGTCCCCCGGGACTAGTTCTCTCCTACGAGCAGTACTTC. It codes for CASSPPGLVLSYEQYF. Supplemented by reference TRBV19 and TRBJ2-7, the full variable domain reads DGGITQSPKYLFRKEGQNVTLSCEQNLNHDAMYWYRQDPGQGLRLIYYSQIVNDFQKGDIAEGYSVSREKKESFPLTVTSAQKNPTAFYLCASSPPGLVLSYEQYFGPGTRLTVT.

A few counts support this clonotype. The gene calls are TRBV5-1 and TRBJ2-3; unclear D gene. V lost 2 bases, J lost 2 bases, and 12 bases lay in between. This CDR3 is 15 amino acids long. The V gene's germline CDR1 is SGHRS and CDR2 YFSETQ. The chain's CDR3 is CASSLSRASTDTQYF. The CDR3 DNA is TGCGCCAGCAGCTTATCTAGGGCCTCCACAGATACGCAGTATTTT.